Below, one T cell receptor (beta chain) is given with its context. This receptor's antigen is unknown. Base qualities are missing; no much larger clone stands one base away. Library creation used UMI-ligation and nested PCR. The ligated cDNA was amplified in four rounds of PCR with nested alpha and beta constant region primers together with the SP2 primer. For the blood and skin samples, TCR RNA was reverse transcribed with SuperScript IV using primers for the alpha and beta constant regions. T4 RNA ligase 1 was used to ligate an oligonucleotide containing the Illumina SP2 primer and a UMI to the 3' end of the cDNA. The 12-nucleotide UMI consisted of two random hexamers with an eight-base spacer between the hexamers to prevent hairpin formation. From the second PCR onward, TCR alpha and beta chain libraries were processed separately, and dual indexing was applied for multiplexing. After pooling, the indexed libraries were analyzed by capillary electrophoresis and sequenced on either an Illumina MiSeq or NextSeq. Libraries were spiked with PhiX DNA at about 5-8% so that base diversity was increased and cluster recognition was improved. As for the original processing: UMIs were extracted from read 2 by Demultiplexor and combined with the TCR sequence from read 1, and reads were split according to sample indices. Decombinator identified V and J genes and V-J junctions and gave each TCR a five-part identifier that included V and J deletions. Collapsinator used UMIs to correct sequencing errors and PCR amplification heterogeneity, yielding UMI-based abundance per TCR. Identifiers were converted to nucleotide sequence by CDR3Translator and translated to amino acids, and CDR3 regions were extracted on the basis of terminal motifs. After normalization to the amount of input RNA, the error-corrected alpha and beta TCR counts from blood and from skin were compared. The raw public reads went through TCRdb reprocessing: fastp at Q25, MiXCR clone calling, in-frame beta chains kept. Rows are combined by CDR3 protein, so each entry shows the most common genes and DNA. TCRdb's processing, not the authors' own work, is the source of the V and J calls. Recorded for this sample are 25,000 to 30,000 distinct CDR3 sequences; around 5.2% of them occurred a single time. Clones ranked in the top ten supply 7.4% of the sample.

This entry comes from a study of naive and memory T cell subsets (dated by TCRdb to about 2017). Notes on the research overall: The figure summarizing the skin biopsy and whole blood samples listed about 10 blood donors, 7 tuberculin skin test biopsies and 3 saline control biopsies. PCR2 was typically a SYBR Green qPCR stopped at a set threshold; low-input samples could instead use end-point PCR (about 6 cycles). Broader findings and caveats from the paper: The RNA-based method was acknowledged to be potentially sensitive to changes in TCR transcripts with T cell activation and differentiation.

A robust, sensitive protocol for the amplification, sequencing and analysis of TCRs was described in the study, in which 3' ligation of a UMI-containing oligonucleotide to TCR cDNA was used. For whole blood analysis, 2.5 ml of peripheral blood was drawn from adult healthy volunteers into Tempus tubes, and RNA was extracted according to the manufacturer's instructions. Total RNA, without cell sorting, was DNase treated with RQ1 DNase before reverse transcription, targeting roughly 1 to 1,100 ng input. Libraries were prepared from skin biopsies and whole blood to test how robust the pipeline was in samples where T cells are a minority population. According to the germline V gene (reference sequence), CDR1 reads SGHAT and CDR2 reads FQDESV. V is pared back by 3 bases and J by 3 bases, with 11 bases lying between the germline termini. Its CDR3 holds 14 amino acids, cysteine through phenylalanine. Of the read, only the CDR3 DNA is kept; its 42 bases are in frame from base 1.

This chain is built from TRBV11-1 and TRBJ2-5, with a tentative D call of TRBD1 or TRBD2, each matching 5 bases. This sequence was found in an adult in good health. Sequencing was carried out using blood. The base sequence is TGTGCCAGCAGCTTCCGAGGGACGAAAGAGACCCAGTACTTC. Translated, it gives CASSFRGTKETQYF.